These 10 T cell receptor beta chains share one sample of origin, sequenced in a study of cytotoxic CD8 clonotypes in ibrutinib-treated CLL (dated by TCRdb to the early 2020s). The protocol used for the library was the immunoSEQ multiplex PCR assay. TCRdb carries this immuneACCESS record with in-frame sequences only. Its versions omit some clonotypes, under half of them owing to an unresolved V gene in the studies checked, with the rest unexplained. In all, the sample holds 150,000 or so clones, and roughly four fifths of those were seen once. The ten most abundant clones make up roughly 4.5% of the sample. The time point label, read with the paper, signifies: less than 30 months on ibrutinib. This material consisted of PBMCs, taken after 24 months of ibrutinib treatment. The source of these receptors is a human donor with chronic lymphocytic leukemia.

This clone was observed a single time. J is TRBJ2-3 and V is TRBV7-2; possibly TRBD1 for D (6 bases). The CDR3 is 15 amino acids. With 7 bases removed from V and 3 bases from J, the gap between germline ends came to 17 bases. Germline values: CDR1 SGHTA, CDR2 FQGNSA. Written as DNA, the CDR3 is TGTGCCAGCAAATCCAATCTGCAGGGGACAGATACGCAGTATTTT. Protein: CASKSNLQGTDTQYF.

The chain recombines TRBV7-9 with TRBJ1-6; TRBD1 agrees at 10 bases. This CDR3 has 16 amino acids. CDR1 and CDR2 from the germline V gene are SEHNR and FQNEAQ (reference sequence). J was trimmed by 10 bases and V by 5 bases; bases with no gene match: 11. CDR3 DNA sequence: TGTGCCAGCAGCCCGGGGGACAGGGGCAGCTTATCACCCCTCCACTTT. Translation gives CASSPGDRGSLSPLHF.

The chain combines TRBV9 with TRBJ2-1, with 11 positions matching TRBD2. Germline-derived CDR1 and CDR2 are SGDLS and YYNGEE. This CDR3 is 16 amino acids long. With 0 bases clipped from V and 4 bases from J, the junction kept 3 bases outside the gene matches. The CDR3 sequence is CASSVGGTSGYNEQFF. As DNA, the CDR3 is TGTGCCAGCAGCGTAGGAGGGACTAGCGGATACAATGAGCAGTTCTTC.

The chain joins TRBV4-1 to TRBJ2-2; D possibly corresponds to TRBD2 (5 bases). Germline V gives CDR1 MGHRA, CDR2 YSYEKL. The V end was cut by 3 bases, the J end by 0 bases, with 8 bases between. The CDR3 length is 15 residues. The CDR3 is CASSHVGANTGELFF. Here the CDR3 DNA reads TGCGCCAGCAGCCATGTCGGGGCGAACACCGGGGAGCTGTTTTTT.

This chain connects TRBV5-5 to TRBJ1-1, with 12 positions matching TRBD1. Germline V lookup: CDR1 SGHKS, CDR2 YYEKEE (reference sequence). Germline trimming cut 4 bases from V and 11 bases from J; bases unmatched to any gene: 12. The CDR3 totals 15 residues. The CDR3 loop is CASSQAGTGGSAAFF. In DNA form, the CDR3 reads TGTGCCAGCAGCCAAGCCGGGACAGGGGGCTCTGCCGCTTTCTTT. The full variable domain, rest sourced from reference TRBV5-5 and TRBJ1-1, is DAGVTQSPTHLIKTRGQQVTLRCSPISGHKSVSWYQQVLGQGPQFIFQYYEKEERGRGNFPDRFSARQFPNYSSELNVNALLLGDSALYLCASSQAGTGGSAAFFGQGTRLTVV.

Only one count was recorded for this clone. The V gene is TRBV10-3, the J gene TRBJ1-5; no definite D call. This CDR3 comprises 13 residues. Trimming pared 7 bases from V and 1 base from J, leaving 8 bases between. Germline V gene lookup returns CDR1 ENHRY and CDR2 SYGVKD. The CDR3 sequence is CAIIGVSNQPQHF. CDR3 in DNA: TGTGCCATCATTGGAGTAAGCAATCAGCCCCAGCATTTT.

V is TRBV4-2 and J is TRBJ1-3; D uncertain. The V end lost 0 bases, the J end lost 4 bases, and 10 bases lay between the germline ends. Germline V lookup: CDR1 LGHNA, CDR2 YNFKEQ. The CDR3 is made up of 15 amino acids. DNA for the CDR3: TGTGCCAGCAGCCAAGAAACCATCACGGGAAACACCATATATTTT. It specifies CASSQETITGNTIYF.

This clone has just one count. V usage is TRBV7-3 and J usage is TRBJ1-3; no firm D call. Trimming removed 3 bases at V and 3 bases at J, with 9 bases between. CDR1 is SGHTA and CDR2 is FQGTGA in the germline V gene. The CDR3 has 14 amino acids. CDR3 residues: CASSLGIGGNTIYF. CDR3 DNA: TGTGCCAGCAGCTTGGGGATAGGTGGAAACACCATATATTTT. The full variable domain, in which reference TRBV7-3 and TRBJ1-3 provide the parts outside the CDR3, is GAGVSQTPSNKVTEKGKYVELRCDPISGHTALYWYRQSLGQGPEFLIYFQGTGAADDSGLPNDRFFAVRPEGSVSTLKIQRTERGDSAVYLCASSLGIGGNTIYFGEGSWLTVV.

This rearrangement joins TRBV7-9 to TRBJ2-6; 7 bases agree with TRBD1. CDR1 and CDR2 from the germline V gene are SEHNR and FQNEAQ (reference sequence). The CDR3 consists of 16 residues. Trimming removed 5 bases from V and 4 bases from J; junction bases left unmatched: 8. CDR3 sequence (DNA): TGTGCCAGCAGCACGCTAGACAGGGCCGGGGCCAACGTCCTGACTTTC. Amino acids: CASSTLDRAGANVLTF.

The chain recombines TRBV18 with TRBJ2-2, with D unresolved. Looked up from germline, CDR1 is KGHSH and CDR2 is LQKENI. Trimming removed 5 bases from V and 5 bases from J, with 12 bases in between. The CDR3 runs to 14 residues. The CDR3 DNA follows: TGTGCCAGCTCAAGGGCGACCTTTACCGGGGAGCTGTTTTTT. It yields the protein CASSRATFTGELFF.